Each of the 3 T cell receptor beta chains below was sequenced from the same sample in a study of shared clonotypes between healthy human individuals. The repertoire was sequenced with immunoSEQ multiplex PCR; TCRdb's copy has only in-frame clones and lacks some. The sample carries over 95,000 clones, roughly 45% recorded once. The sample comprised PBMCs. The source is a middle-aged woman in good health. Some clones in this sample may be carry-over from other donors' samples.

V gene TRBV6-6 combines with J gene TRBJ2-5; the D gene is possibly TRBD2 (6 bases). The closer fit of TRBJ2-7 to the DNA end suggests the J call may be wrong. The CDR3 contains 14 residues. Germline lookup yields CDR1 MNHNY and CDR2 SVGAGI (reference sequence). CDR3 nucleotide sequence: TGTGCCAGCAGTTACTCGAATCGGGAGTACGAGCAGTACTTC. Encoded protein: CASSYSNREYEQYF.

This clone was observed at least ten times. In nucleotides, the CDR3 is TGTGCCACCAGCAACGGGAACCAAGAGACCCAGTACTTC. This sequence encodes CATSNGNQETQYF. The chain couples TRBV15 to TRBJ2-5; a weak D match, TRBD2 (5 bases). CDR1 LNHNV and CDR2 YYDKDF come from the germline V gene (reference sequence). V dropped 4 bases and J dropped 0 bases, with 6 bases sitting between them. The CDR3 totals 13 residues.

The chain employs TRBV19 and TRBJ1-6, with D perhaps matching TRBD1 (6 bases). The CDR3 spans 15 residues. The germline V gene encodes CDR1 LNHDA and CDR2 SQIVND (reference sequence). V lost 6 bases, J lost 7 bases, and 16 bases lay in between. The CDR3 DNA sequence: TGTGCCAGTAGGGGGGCAGAGCGGACGAATTCACCCCTCCACTTT. Protein sequence: CASRGAERTNSPLHF.